This is a list of T cell receptor beta chains from one sample in a study of CD8+CD57+ T cells in acquired aplastic anemia. TCRdb redid the calling of the reads with MiXCR, one entry per CDR3 protein. The sample contains 150,000 to 200,000 distinct CDR3 sequences, around half of which appear only once. The sample was sorted CD4+, CD8+, or CD8+CD57+ T cells (not recorded which) from PBMCs. All receptors come from a human donor with aplastic anemia. Each CDR3 is given with its conserved first and last residue. A D gene is named only where the DNA matches it firmly. Clone size is stated in some rows and not others, as once, few, many or a class when expanded.

v_gene,d_gene,j_gene,abundance,CDR3aa,CDR3nt
TRBV6-1,-,TRBJ1-6,-,CASRPTGRKGNSPLHF,TGTGCCAGCAGACCCACAGGGCGGAAGGGCAATTCACCCCTCCACTTT
TRBV2,TRBD1,TRBJ2-7,many,CASRDRGSYEQYF,TGTGCCAGCAGGGACAGGGGATCCTACGAGCAGTACTTC
TRBV5-4,-,TRBJ1-1,many,CASSLDSKNTEAFF,TGTGCCAGCAGCTTGGACAGCAAAAACACTGAAGCTTTCTTT
TRBV29-1,TRBD2,TRBJ2-5,-,CSETSGRRETQYF,TGCAGCGAAACTAGCGGGAGGAGGGAGACCCAGTACTTC
TRBV18,-,TRBJ1-1,few,CASSPVQGGPEAFF,TGTGCCAGCTCACCAGTTCAAGGGGGGCCTGAAGCTTTCTTT
TRBV7-9,TRBD1,TRBJ2-1,many,CASSSHPRDREDNEQFF,TGTGCCAGCAGCTCCCATCCCCGGGACAGGGAAGACAATGAGCAGTTCTTC
TRBV5-5,-,TRBJ2-5,-,CASSLISGETQYF,TGTGCCAGCAGCTTAATCTCGGGAGAGACCCAGTACTTC
TRBV2,TRBD2,TRBJ2-2,once,CASSGAGLNTGELFF,TGTGCCAGCAGTGGAGCGGGGTTGAACACCGGGGAGCTGTTTTTT
TRBV15,TRBD2,TRBJ2-3,many,CATSRVRLAGSTDTQYF,TGTGCCACCAGCAGAGTTAGACTAGCGGGTAGCACAGATACGCAGTATTTT
TRBV4-1,-,TRBJ2-7,-,CASSLQEGYEQYF,TGCGCCAGCAGCTTACAGGAGGGGTACGAGCAGTACTTC
TRBV19,-,TRBJ2-7,-,CASSAGLAASYEQYF,TGTGCCAGTAGTGCGGGACTTGCGGCGTCCTACGAGCAGTACTTC
TRBV7-8,TRBD1,TRBJ2-3,-,CASSPSWGQGTDTQYF,TGTGCCAGCAGCCCATCATGGGGACAGGGCACAGATACGCAGTATTTT
TRBV24-1,TRBD1,TRBJ2-3,-,CATSEQGDIADTQYF,TGTGCCACCAGTGAACAGGGGGATATTGCAGATACGCAGTATTTT